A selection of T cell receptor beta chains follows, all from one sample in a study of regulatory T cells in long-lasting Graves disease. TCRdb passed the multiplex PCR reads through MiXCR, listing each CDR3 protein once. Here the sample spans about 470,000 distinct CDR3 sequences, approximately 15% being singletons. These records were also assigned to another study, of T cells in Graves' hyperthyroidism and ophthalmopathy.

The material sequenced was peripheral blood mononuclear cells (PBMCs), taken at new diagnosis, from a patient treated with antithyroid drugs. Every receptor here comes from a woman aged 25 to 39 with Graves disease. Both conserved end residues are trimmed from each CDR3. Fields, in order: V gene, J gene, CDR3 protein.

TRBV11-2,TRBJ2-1,ASSLAYPGPLNEQF
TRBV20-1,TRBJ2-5,SARDLVGGQETQY
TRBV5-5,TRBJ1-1,ASSFDPRRETEAF
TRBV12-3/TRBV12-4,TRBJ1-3,ASSFEDTIY
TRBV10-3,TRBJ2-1,AISESSLSSYNEQF
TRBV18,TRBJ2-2,ASSPIRKAGGMNTGELF
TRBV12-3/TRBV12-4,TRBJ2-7,ASSLGLAGDRYEQY
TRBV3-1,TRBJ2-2,ASSPSYRAGELF
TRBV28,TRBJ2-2,ASSPLDRDTGELF
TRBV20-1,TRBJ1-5,SAGTGLYNQPQH
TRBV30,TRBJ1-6,AWTLNGGVHSPLH
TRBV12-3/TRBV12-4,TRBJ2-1,ASIGTGLAGVRSYNEQF
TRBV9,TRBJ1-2,ASSVGRRGSDYGYT
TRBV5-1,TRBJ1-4,ASSLGIRTATNEKLF
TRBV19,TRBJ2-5,ASSMGHQETQY
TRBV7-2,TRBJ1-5,ASSSTGAWGQPQH
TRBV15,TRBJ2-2,ATSLDRANTGELF
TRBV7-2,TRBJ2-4,ASSLVGQLAKNIQY
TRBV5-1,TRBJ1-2,ASSLVPTNYGYT
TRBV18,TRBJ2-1,ASSPRGGTLLAGSLNEQF
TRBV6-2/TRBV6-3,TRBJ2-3,ASRSTTDTQY
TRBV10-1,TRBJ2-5,ASSESARGLQGRETQY
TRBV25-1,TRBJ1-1,ASNMGSEAF
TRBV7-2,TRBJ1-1,ASSLDLVRGNTEAF
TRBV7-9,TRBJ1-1,ASSLVRGMNTEAF
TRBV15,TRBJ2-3,ATSTLATSGTGDTQY
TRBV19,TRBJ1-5,ASSWAGGSSNQPQH
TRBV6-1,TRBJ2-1,ASSESGLAMEQF
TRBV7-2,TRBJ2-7,ASSLQGARAYGEQY
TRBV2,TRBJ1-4,ASSDPGIEKLF
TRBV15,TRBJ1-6,ATSKDRGYNSPLH
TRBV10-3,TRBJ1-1,AISESGRGRTEAF
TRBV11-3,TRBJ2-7,ASSLRLTYEQY
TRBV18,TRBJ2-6,ASEKGQISGANVLT
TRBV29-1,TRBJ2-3,SVDAGASTDTQY
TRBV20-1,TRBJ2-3,SARDLLAGGRDTQY